The T cell receptor beta chain described here comes from a study of radiotherapy plus CTLA-4 blockade in lung cancer. Clones were sequenced by immunoSEQ multiplex PCR, and TCRdb holds only the in-frame ones, with some missing. The table includes around 63,000 clones, approximately 76% detected once. Trimming pared 6 bases from V and 0 bases from J, leaving 9 bases between. Germline lookup yields CDR1 MDHEN and CDR2 SYDVKM. The CDR3 covers 14 residues. Sample: peripheral blood, taken from a patient treated with radiotherapy plus ipilimumab. This chain joins TRBV28 and TRBJ2-4; possible D gene TRBD1, 6 bases. The TCR comes from a human donor with non-small cell lung cancer whose response to radiotherapy plus ipilimumab could not be evaluated. Some clones in this sample may be carry-over from other donors' samples. DNA for the CDR3: TGTGCCAGCAGGACAGGTCTAGCCAAAAACATTCAGTACTTC. Protein product: CASRTGLAKNIQYF.